One and the same sample provided the 29 T cell receptor beta chains below, sequenced in a study of T cell repertoires in cytomegalovirus infection. TCRdb reprocessed the reads via MiXCR and lists one record per CDR3 protein. The table records almost 550,000 distinct CDR3 sequences, 16% of them present only once. Sample: CD8+ T cells from PBMCs. All receptors derive from a human donor in good health (CMV status not recorded). Some clones in this sample may be carry-over from other donors' samples.

The table lists this clonotype with many counts. The chain combines TRBV7-6 with TRBJ1-6; no clear D. Germline CDR1 reads SGHVS; CDR2 reads FNYEAQ. The CDR3 is 15 amino acids. The ends were cut back, 5 bases at V and 0 bases at J, with 8 bases in the middle. The CDR3 coding sequence is TGTGCCAGCAGCCCGAGTAACTCCTATAATTCACCCCTCCACTTT. Translated: CASSPSNSYNSPLHF.

This clonotype was observed a handful of times. CDR3 in DNA: TGCAGCGTCCCGGGATTCAGCACAGATACGCAGTATTTT. Protein product: CSVPGFSTDTQYF. This chain connects TRBV29-1 to TRBJ2-3, with D possibly TRBD2 on 5 matching bases. The CDR3 runs to 13 residues. V lost 6 bases and J lost 0, with 10 bases in between. Germline V lookup: CDR1 SQVTM, CDR2 ANQGSEA.

The chain uses TRBV10-2 and TRBJ2-7; D might be TRBD1 or TRBD2, each matching 5 bases. CDR3 length equals 13 residues. CDR1 is WSHSY, CDR2 SAAADI, per germline. V lost 7 bases to trimming and J lost 1 base, with 11 bases between them. Here the CDR3 reads CASTPGPSYEQYF. The CDR3, as DNA: TGCGCCAGCACCCCGGGACCTTCCTACGAGCAGTACTTC.

The table lists this clonotype with many counts. The chain combines TRBV7-9 with TRBJ2-7; D remains ambiguous. The V gene lost 4 bases and the J gene lost 3 bases, with 10 bases spanning the gap. Germline assignment: CDR1 SEHNR and CDR2 FQNEAQ (reference sequence). The CDR3 extends over 13 amino acids. The CDR3 here is CASSSNSGYEQYF. The DNA of the CDR3 is TGTGCCAGCAGCTCCAATTCCGGCTACGAGCAGTACTTC.

This clonotype has a handful of counts. The rearrangement links TRBV9 to TRBJ1-4; TRBD1 agrees at 7 bases. J gave up 4 bases and V 4 bases, and 10 bases lay outside the gene matches. Looked up from germline, CDR1 is SGDLS and CDR2 is YYNGEE. The CDR3 has 16 residues. This CDR3 is CASSTGQKTFNEKLFF. The DNA of the CDR3 is TGTGCCAGCAGCACGGGACAGAAAACTTTTAATGAAAAACTGTTTTTT.

In regard to this clonotype: A much larger clone differs from this one at a single base, so this may be a read error. The rearrangement uses TRBV11-2 and TRBJ1-1, with D possibly being TRBD1 (5 bases). Germline V gene sequence: CDR1 SGHAT, CDR2 FQNNGV. CDR3 length: 11 residues. The CDR3 nucleotides are TGTGCCAGCAGGGGAGGGGTTGTAGCTTCCTTT. Amino acid sequence: CASRGGVVASF.

This chain connects TRBV5-1 to TRBJ2-7, with D possibly TRBD1 on 6 matching bases. This CDR3 is 17 amino acids long. Germline V gene data show CDR1 as SGHRS and CDR2 as YFSETQ. V was trimmed by 0 bases and J by 3 bases, leaving 19 bases between them. CDR3 in DNA: TGCGCCAGCAGCTTGGGCCGAGGACAGCCGACTGACTACGAGCAGTACTTC. As protein: CASSLGRGQPTDYEQYF.

This clonotype occurred many times. The rearrangement links TRBV11-2 to TRBJ1-1, with 7 bases lining up with TRBD1. The V gene's germline CDR1 is SGHAT and CDR2 FQNNGV. The CDR3 has 13 amino acids. The trim removed 5 bases at V and 5 bases at J, leaving 5 bases unmatched. DNA for the CDR3: TGTGCCAGCAGCAGACCAGGGGGAACTGAAGCTTTCTTT. Its protein is CASSRPGGTEAFF.

The table lists this clonotype with many counts. This sequence joins TRBV6-5 and TRBJ2-7; the D gene is possibly TRBD1 (6 bases). V was trimmed by 0 bases and J by 2 bases, leaving 11 bases between them. Germline CDR1 is MNHEY and CDR2 is SVGAGI. This CDR3 has 15 amino acids. For the CDR3, the DNA is TGTGCCAGCAGTTACTCAGCAGGGGCCCCCTACGAGCAGTACTTC. It specifies CASSYSAGAPYEQYF.

This clonotype occurred many times. V gene TRBV4-1 combines with J gene TRBJ1-1, with no clear D. From germline, CDR1 is MGHRA and CDR2 YSYEKL. The CDR3 is 15 amino acids. V lost 1 base and J 0 bases, leaving 9 bases between the germline ends. The CDR3 loop is CASSQVSALNTEAFF. CDR3 nucleotides: TGCGCCAGCAGCCAAGTTTCAGCCTTGAACACTGAAGCTTTCTTT.

This clonotype was detected ten times or more. The rearrangement joins TRBV28 to TRBJ2-5, with 9 bases fitting TRBD2. J lost 5 bases, V lost 3 bases, and 4 bases had no gene match. The germline V gene has CDR1 MDHEN and CDR2 SYDVKM. CDR3 size: 14 residues. CDR3: CASSFSSGTETQYF. The CDR3 nucleotides read TGTGCCAGCAGTTTTTCTAGCGGGACGGAGACCCAGTACTTC.

This chain joins TRBV5-6 and TRBJ2-1, with no clear D. This CDR3 has 13 amino acids. Germline CDR1 is SGHDT and CDR2 is YYEEEE. The V end lost 0 bases, the J end lost 8 bases, and 9 bases lay between the germline ends. The CDR3 coding sequence is TGTGCCAGCAGCTTGGGGGCAAGCGATGAGCAGTTCTTC. This codes for CASSLGASDEQFF.

The chain is built from TRBV2 and TRBJ1-4; tentative D call: TRBD1 (5 bases). V lost 7 bases and J lost 8, with 14 bases in between. The CDR3 length is 13 residues. Germline CDR1 reads SNHLY; CDR2 reads FYNNEI. This CDR3 reads CASKGRESEKLFF. The CDR3, as DNA: TGTGCCAGCAAGGGCAGGGAAAGCGAAAAACTGTTTTTT. Combining the CDR3 with reference TRBV2 and TRBJ1-4 gives the whole variable domain EPEVTQTPSHQVTQMGQEVILRCVPISNHLYFYWYRQILGQKVEFLVSFYNNEISEKSEIFDDQFSVERPDGSNFTLKIRSTKLEDSAMYFCASKGRESEKLFFGSGTQLSVL.

The gene calls are TRBV3-1 and TRBJ2-5; 7 bases match TRBD1. Germline V gene data show CDR1 as LGHDT and CDR2 as YNNKEL (reference sequence). The V segment lost 1 base and the J segment 4 bases; nucleotides outside the gene matches: 15. CDR3 length: 18 amino acids. CDR3 coding DNA: TGTGCCAGCAGCCAAGTGCAAGGGGACAGTCCGGTGGCAGAGACCCAGTACTTC. It encodes CASSQVQGDSPVAETQYF.

Only a few counts were recorded for this clonotype. The V gene is TRBV10-3, the J gene TRBJ2-5, with 7 bases identical to TRBD1. Germline values: CDR1 ENHRY, CDR2 SYGVKD. With 3 bases clipped from V and 2 bases from J, the junction kept 9 bases outside the gene matches. The CDR3 has 16 amino acids. CDR3 loop: CAISDRDSRLQETQYF. The CDR3 DNA reads as TGTGCCATCAGTGACCGGGACAGTCGGCTGCAAGAGACCCAGTACTTC.

This clonotype was found many times. This rearrangement joins TRBV5-1 to TRBJ1-2; TRBD1 is a possible D gene (5 bases). The ends were cut back, 6 bases at V and 2 bases at J, with 11 bases in the middle. The germline CDR1 and CDR2 sequences are SGHRS and YFSETQ. The CDR3 is 13 residues long. CDR3 loop: CASTQGRNYGYTF. The CDR3 DNA reads TGCGCCAGCACGCAGGGAAGGAACTATGGCTACACCTTC.

This clonotype was recorded many times. This chain joins TRBV7-2 and TRBJ2-1, with 7 bases identical to TRBD2. Unmatched junction bases numbered 14, after V lost 10 bases and J lost 5 bases. Germline V gene data show CDR1 as SGHTA and CDR2 as FQGNSA. The CDR3 has 15 residues. The CDR3: CATGAGRWVDNEQFF. The CDR3 DNA is TGTGCCACCGGAGCGGGAAGGTGGGTAGACAATGAGCAGTTCTTC.

The chain uses TRBV29-1 and TRBJ1-2; D is possibly TRBD1 (6 bases). Looked up from germline, CDR1 is SQVTM and CDR2 is ANQGSEA. With 4 bases removed from V and 1 base from J, the gap between germline ends came to 13 bases. This CDR3 comprises 14 residues. CDR3 protein: CSVVGTGINYGYTF. The CDR3 nucleotides read TGCAGCGTTGTTGGAACAGGGATTAACTATGGCTACACCTTC.

This clonotype was seen only a few times. This sequence joins TRBV7-9 and TRBJ1-4; 10 bases line up with TRBD1. This CDR3 has 16 residues. The J segment lost 2 bases and the V segment lost 6 bases, leaving 6 bases of the junction unmatched. In germline, CDR1 is SEHNR, CDR2 FQNEAQ (reference sequence). CDR3 protein: CASSMTGGATNEKLFF. As DNA, the CDR3 is TGTGCCAGCAGTATGACAGGGGGCGCGACTAATGAAAAACTGTTTTTT.

This clonotype was counted ten times or more. The chain's CDR3 is CASSPRGTKEKLFF. CDR3 coding DNA: TGTGCCAGCAGCCCCAGGGGGACCAAGGAAAAACTGTTTTTT. The chain carries TRBV6-1 and TRBJ1-4, with TRBD1 matching over 7 bases. V lost 6 bases, J lost 8 bases, and 9 bases stayed unmatched. Looked up from germline, CDR1 is MNHNS and CDR2 is SASEGT. The CDR3 consists of 14 residues.

V and J are TRBV10-2 and TRBJ2-1; possibly TRBD2 for D (6 bases). V was shortened by 7 bases and J by 8 bases, with 15 bases between the two germline ends. The CDR3 has 13 residues. Germline CDR1 and CDR2: WSHSY and SAAADI. This CDR3 is CASKSTGGYEQFF. Here the CDR3 DNA reads TGCGCCAGCAAATCGACCGGGGGTTATGAGCAGTTCTTC.

This clonotype was seen a few times. V is TRBV5-1 and J is TRBJ1-6; D might be TRBD1 (5 bases). V lost 4 bases and J lost 4, with 15 bases in between. The CDR3 totals 16 residues. Germline CDR1 and CDR2: SGHRS and YFSETQ. The CDR3 DNA follows: TGCGCCAGCAGCATGGAGCAGGGAGCGTATAATTCACCCCTCCACTTT. This sequence encodes CASSMEQGAYNSPLHF.

The sample holds a few counts of this clonotype. This chain joins TRBV4-2 and TRBJ2-3, with TRBD2 identical over 12 bases. V gave up 6 bases and J gave up 5 bases; unmatched junction bases: 9. Germline V gene sequence: CDR1 LGHNA, CDR2 YNFKEQ. The CDR3 sequence is 16 residues long. The CDR3 DNA reads TGTGCCAGCAGATTGGCTAGCGGGGGGGCGGAAGATACGCAGTATTTT. Its translation is CASRLASGGAEDTQYF.

This clonotype was recorded at least ten times. The chain combines TRBV12-3 or TRBV12-4 with TRBJ1-5; the match to TRBD1 covers 9 bases. CDR3 length: 16 amino acids. Unmatched junction bases numbered 6, after V lost 1 base and J lost 5 bases. Here the CDR3 reads CASSLGLDRGYQPQHF. Written as DNA, the CDR3 is TGTGCCAGCAGTTTAGGACTAGACAGGGGGTATCAGCCCCAGCATTTT.

The chain links TRBV15 to TRBJ1-5; TRBD1 agrees at 9 bases. Per germline, CDR1 LNHNV and CDR2 YYDKDF (reference sequence). The CDR3 loop spans 15 amino acids. V trimming: 2 bases; J trimming: 2 bases; junction bases outside the gene matches: 1. CDR3 sequence: CATSRRQGGNQPQHF. The CDR3 coding sequence is TGTGCCACCAGCAGACGACAGGGGGGCAATCAGCCCCAGCATTTT.

This clonotype was seen ten or more times. The CDR3 sequence is CASSFREGLDEQFF. The DNA for the CDR3 is TGTGCCAGCAGTTTCAGGGAGGGTTTGGATGAGCAGTTCTTC. This chain connects TRBV28 to TRBJ2-1; 7 nucleotides align to TRBD2. Trimming cost V 3 bases and J 8 bases; bases outside gene matches: 7. This CDR3 has 14 residues. Germline-derived CDR1 and CDR2 are MDHEN and SYDVKM.

This clonotype was picked up many times. V usage is TRBV7-3 and J usage is TRBJ2-7, with D tentatively TRBD1 (5 bases). The length of the CDR3 is 16 residues. CDR1 is SGHTA and CDR2 is FQGTGA in the germline V gene. Trimming pared 5 bases from V and 3 bases from J, leaving 20 bases between. CDR3 loop: CASSNPPGHSFYEQYF. The CDR3 coding sequence is TGTGCCAGCAGCAACCCCCCCGGACATTCGTTCTACGAGCAGTACTTC.

This clonotype was picked up many times. The chain employs TRBV27 and TRBJ1-1; TRBD1 matches 12 bases. V lost 5 bases, J lost 1 base, and 14 bases stayed unmatched. This CDR3 has 19 residues. CDR1 and CDR2 (germline): MNHEY, SMNVEV (reference sequence). The CDR3 DNA reads TGTGCCAGCAGTCCTCCACCGCGGGACAGGGGGCTCGCGAACACTGAAGCTTTCTTT. Translated: CASSPPPRDRGLANTEAFF.

This clonotype has more than one count but fewer than ten. J is TRBJ1-1 and V is TRBV5-1, with D possibly matching TRBD1 (5 bases). Germline V gene lookup returns CDR1 SGHRS and CDR2 YFSETQ. The CDR3 is made up of 17 amino acids. V was cut by 0 bases and J by 3 bases, with 18 bases left in between. The CDR3 nucleotides are TGCGCCAGCAGCTTGGCGGGGCCTGTGGAGAGGGACACTGAAGCTTTCTTT. This encodes CASSLAGPVERDTEAFF.